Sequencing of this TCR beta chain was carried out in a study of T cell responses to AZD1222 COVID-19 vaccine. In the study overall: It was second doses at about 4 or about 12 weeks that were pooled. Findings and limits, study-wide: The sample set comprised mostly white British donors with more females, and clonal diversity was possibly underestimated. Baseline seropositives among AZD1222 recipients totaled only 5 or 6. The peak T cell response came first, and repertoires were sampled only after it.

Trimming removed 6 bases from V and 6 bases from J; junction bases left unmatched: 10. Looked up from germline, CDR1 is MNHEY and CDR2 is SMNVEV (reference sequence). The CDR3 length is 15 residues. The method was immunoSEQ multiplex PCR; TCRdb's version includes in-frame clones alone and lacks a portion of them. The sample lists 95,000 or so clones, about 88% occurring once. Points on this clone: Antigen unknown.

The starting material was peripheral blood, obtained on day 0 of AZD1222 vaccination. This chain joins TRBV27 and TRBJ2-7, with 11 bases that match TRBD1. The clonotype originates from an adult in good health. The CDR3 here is CASRNPGTGGIEQYF. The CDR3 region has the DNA TGTGCCAGCAGAAACCCCGGGACAGGGGGTATCGAGCAGTACTTC.